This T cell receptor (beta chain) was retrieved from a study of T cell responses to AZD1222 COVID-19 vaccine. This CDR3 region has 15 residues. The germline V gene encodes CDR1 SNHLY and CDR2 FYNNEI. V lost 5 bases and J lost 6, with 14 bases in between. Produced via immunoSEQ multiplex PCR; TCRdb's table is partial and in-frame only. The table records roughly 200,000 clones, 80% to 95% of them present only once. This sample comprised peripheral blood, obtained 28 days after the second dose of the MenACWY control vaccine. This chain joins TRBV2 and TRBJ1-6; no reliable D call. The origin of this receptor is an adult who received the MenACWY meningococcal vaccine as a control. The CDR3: CASSSGLRANSPLHF. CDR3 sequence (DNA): TGTGCCAGCAGTTCCGGACTAAGAGCTAATTCACCCCTCCACTTT.